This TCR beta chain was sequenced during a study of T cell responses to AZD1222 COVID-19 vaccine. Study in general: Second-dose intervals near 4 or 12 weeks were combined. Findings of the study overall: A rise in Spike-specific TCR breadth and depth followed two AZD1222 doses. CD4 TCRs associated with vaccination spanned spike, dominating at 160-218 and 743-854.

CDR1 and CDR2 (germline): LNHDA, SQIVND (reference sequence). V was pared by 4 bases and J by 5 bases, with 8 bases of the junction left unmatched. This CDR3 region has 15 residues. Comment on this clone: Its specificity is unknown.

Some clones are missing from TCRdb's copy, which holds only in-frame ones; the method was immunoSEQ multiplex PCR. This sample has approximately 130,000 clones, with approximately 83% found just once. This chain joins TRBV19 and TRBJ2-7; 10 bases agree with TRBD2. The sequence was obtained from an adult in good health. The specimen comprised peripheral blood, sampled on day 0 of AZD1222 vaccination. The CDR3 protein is CASSTLAGASNEQYF. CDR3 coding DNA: TGTGCCAGTAGTACCCTAGCGGGAGCATCCAACGAGCAGTACTTC. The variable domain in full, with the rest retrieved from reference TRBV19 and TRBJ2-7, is DGGITQSPKYLFRKEGQNVTLSCEQNLNHDAMYWYRQDPGQGLRLIYYSQIVNDFQKGDIAEGYSVSREKKESFPLTVTSAQKNPTAFYLCASSTLAGASNEQYFGPGTRLTVT.